Sequencing of this T cell receptor (beta chain) was carried out in a study of T cells in Graves' hyperthyroidism and ophthalmopathy. Notes on the study in general: A 13 V-J model separated ophthalmopathy from stable hyperthyroidism.

The study enrolled patients aged 18 to 65 with newly diagnosed hyperthyroidism of under 2 months' duration. V lost 3 bases and J lost 2, with 7 bases in between. The V gene's germline CDR1 is SGDLS and CDR2 YYNGEE. The CDR3 extends over 13 amino acids. TCR beta CDR3 regions were amplified from RNA. Researchers ran a first-round RT-PCR on the TCR CDR3 using the HTBI primer set. TCRdb passed the multiplex PCR reads through MiXCR, listing each CDR3 protein once. This sample has some 600,000 distinct CDR3 sequences, with roughly 14% found just once. This clonotype was seen a handful of times. Its specificity is not known.

V gene TRBV9 combines with J gene TRBJ2-3; a weak D match, TRBD2 (6 bases). The specimen sequenced was blood. The clonotype comes from a woman aged 25 to 39 with Graves' hyperthyroidism that later progressed to Graves' ophthalmopathy. This CDR3 reads CASSERVTDTQYF. The CDR3 DNA sequence: TGTGCCAGCAGCGAGCGGGTCACAGATACGCAGTATTTT.